Detailed here is one T cell receptor (beta chain). The entry originates in a study of beta chain features in type 1 diabetes. CDR3 length: 19 amino acids. With 0 bases clipped from V and 1 base from J, the junction kept 15 bases outside the gene matches. Germline assignment: CDR1 SGDLS and CDR2 YYNGEE. TCRB transcripts that were expressed got sequenced, as all of the isolated RNA had been reverse transcribed. TCRdb's table, derived via immunoSEQ multiplex PCR, lists solely in-frame clones and lacks some. The table lists 450,000 or so clones, over 10% of them singletons, with 0.035% to 0.05% in the top ten.

This receptor was taken from a young woman in good health. Material: naive CD4+ T cells from blood. This rearrangement joins TRBV9 to TRBJ1-1; 7 bases agree with TRBD1. In nucleotides, the CDR3 is TGTGCCAGCAGCGTAGCCGGGGAAAGGCAGGGGGAGTGGAACACTGAAGCTTTCTTT. As protein: CASSVAGERQGEWNTEAFF. The entire variable domain, with the rest obtained from reference TRBV9 and TRBJ1-1, is as follows: DSGVTQTPKHLITATGQRVTLRCSPRSGDLSVYWYQQSLDQGLQFLIQYYNGEERAKGNILERFSAQQFPDLHSELNLSSLELGDSALYFCASSVAGERQGEWNTEAFFGQGTRLTVV.